The entry that follows covers one T cell receptor beta chain sequence. This clonotype came up a few times. Its antigen is still unknown. Within one base of it there is no much larger clone, and no base qualities were kept. The method behind the library was RACE. TCRdb records NextSeq 500 as the sequencer. During library preparation, unique molecular identifiers were attached to individual cDNA molecules so that TCRs could be counted quantitatively and reproducibly. For every blood RNA sample, sequencing covered both the TCR alpha and TCR beta chains. The authors' pipeline ran thus. A median of around 96,000 TCRs per sample was observed, with a range of roughly 23,224 to 700,000. V, J and CDR3 annotation of the TCR reads was carried out using the Decombinator software suite. Every sample was subsampled to the same number of TCRs (28,000) for the PS versus PT1 abundance plots. Expanded TCRs were defined as absent before sensitization and observed at least eight times at the 2-week time point. The raw public data were reprocessed by TCRdb itself: fastp quality trimming at Q25, MiXCR clonotype calling, in-frame beta chains only. Entries that share a CDR3 protein sequence are merged under the most common genes and DNA. The authors' filters were not applied to this entry. The sample table lists fewer than 100,000 distinct CDR3 sequences, around 12% of them with a count of one. The ten largest make up 2% to 2.5% of the sample.

From the germline V gene, CDR1 is SGHAT and CDR2 is FQNNGV. Between the V and J ends, shortened by 0 bases and 6 bases respectively, the junction contains 15 bases. The CDR3 has 15 amino acids, counting the end cysteine and phenylalanine. Only the CDR3 part of the read is kept: 45 bases, read in frame from the first base. The data belong to a study of human T cells and chemical hapten exposure listed by TCRdb under 2021. With regard to the full study: For sensitization, 2% DPC in acetone was applied to an approximately 2 cm by approximately 2 cm area of upper inner arm skin. Throughout the study period of about 22 weeks, patients also received therapeutic DPC doses to the scalp every week. Patch testing was done on the upper back using Finn chambers containing 0.01% DPC, and results were scored after 6 days according to International Contact Dermatitis Research Group standards. Alopecia areata with under or over 50% scalp involvement, alopecia totalis and alopecia universalis were represented in the patient cohort, which was mostly female. Libraries were pooled for sequencing, and per-sample TCR yields varied mainly because of small differences in library volumes within the pool. In alopecia patients, the study followed how the peripheral blood TCR repertoire changed in vivo over primary and secondary sensitization to diphenylcyclopropenone (DPC), a hapten. Patient blood was sampled pre-sensitization (week 0) and at 2, 6 and about 24 weeks after DPC sensitization. Twenty-nine alopecia patients gave blood for TCR sequencing at one to four time points (pre-sensitization, 2, 6 and 24 weeks). Results the study describes overall, beyond this receptor: Significantly more large CDR3 similarity clusters were formed by expanded TCRs than by pre-sensitization or healthy control sets, consistent with antigen-driven responses. Because all patients had alopecia, a presumed autoimmune disease, the immune response of the patients might differ from that of healthy individuals. No change with DPC sensitization was found in the number of TCRs above 1 in 1000 frequency, and no evidence of global repertoire structure alterations was found. Patch test score was positively correlated with the number of PT1 expanded TCRs, with significance at thresholds 8, 16 and 32 but not at 4. Repeated subsampling changed both the strength of the expansion versus patch-test correlation and the threshold at which the correlation became significant.

Explained via the paper, the time point label denotes: patch test 1, 2 weeks after DPC sensitization. The treatment or condition label of this sample denotes: therapeutic diphenylcyclopropenone sensitization with weekly scalp DPC. At each patch-test visit, blood was drawn before the patch test was applied. To be eligible, patients had to be aged 18 to 70, diagnosed with alopecia and judged suitable for DPC therapy, while pregnant patients were excluded. Total RNA was isolated from unfractionated whole blood collected in Tempus Blood RNA tubes. The chain employs TRBV11-2 and TRBJ2-7; TRBD2 is a possible D gene, resting on 7 matching bases. This TCR came from a woman in her thirties or forties with alopecia areata. Some clones in this sample may be carry-over from other donors' samples. Sequenced material: whole blood, taken in connection with sensitization to the hapten diphenylcyclopropenone (DPC). CDR3 sequence: CASSLDYGGRVEQYF. The DNA sequence follows: TGTGCCAGCAGCTTAGATTACGGGGGGCGGGTCGAGCAGTACTTC.